This entry describes one TCR beta chain. The germline CDR1 and CDR2 sequences are SEHNR and FQNEAQ (reference sequence). CDR3 size: 13 residues. This entry comes from a study of human CD8 memory T cell subsets. Construction of TCR beta libraries was accomplished by means of UMI-labeled 5' RACE. From the 5' RACE reads, TCRdb lists one entry per CDR3 protein and no DNA. This sample contains about 20,000 distinct CDR3 sequences. The gene calls are TRBV7-9 and TRBJ1-1. The sequenced material came from CD8+ T cells from PBMCs. The sequence was collected from a human donor in good health. CDR3 amino acids: CASSPRADTEAFF.